The clone carrying this T cell receptor (beta chain) was observed once. The antigen remains undetermined. This clone may be a read error of a much larger clone one base away. First hyperthyroidism diagnosis is when the blood sample was obtained, before any ophthalmopathy symptoms. RNA transcripts provided the source from which TCR beta CDR3 regions were amplified. TCR CDR3 regions were first amplified by RT-PCR with HTBI primers. TCRdb re-called the multiplex PCR reads with MiXCR, one entry per CDR3 protein. The table lists some 350,000 distinct CDR3 sequences, roughly 14% of them singletons, with 28% in the top ten. With 4 bases removed from V and 5 bases from J, the gap between germline ends came to 13 bases. This CDR3 comprises 14 residues. Germline lookup yields CDR1 SGHRS and CDR2 YFSETQ. This sample was included in a study of T cells in Graves' hyperthyroidism and ophthalmopathy. Study observations and caveats: With a median lead of around 6.7 months before onset, the model predicted ophthalmopathy. Blood shared most expanded thyroid clonotypes above 0.001.

Sequencing used blood. This chain connects TRBV5-1 to TRBJ2-1; possibly TRBD1 or TRBD2 for D (6 bases each). The TCR sequence derives from a woman younger than 35 with Graves' hyperthyroidism that later progressed to Graves' ophthalmopathy. The CDR3 protein is CASSPEGGHNEQFF. The CDR3 DNA sequence: TGCGCCAGCAGCCCTGAGGGGGGCCACAATGAGCAGTTCTTC. Variable domain in full (rest from reference TRBV5-1 and TRBJ2-1): KAGVTQTPRYLIKTRGQQVTLSCSPISGHRSVSWYQQTPGQGLQFLFEYFSETQRNKGNFPGRFSGRQFSNSRSEMNVSTLELGDSALYLCASSPEGGHNEQFFGPGTRLTVL.